This T cell receptor (beta chain) is from a study of T cell repertoires in cytomegalovirus infection. Study details: Matching HLA type, along with CMV infection, was indicated by public TCR beta signatures.

TCRdb independently ran MiXCR on the reads; one entry per CDR3 protein. This sample carries approximately 320,000 distinct CDR3 sequences, 9.5% of them seen once, and the ten largest clones take 3.5% to 4.5%. This clonotype was found a few times. Germline V gene data show CDR1 as MNHEY and CDR2 as SVGEGT. The CDR3 sequence is 13 residues long. V was trimmed by 5 bases and J by 4 bases, leaving 8 bases between them. The source is a human donor in good health (CMV status not recorded). Some clones in this sample may be carry-over from other donors' samples. Sequencing was performed on PBMCs. The J gene is TRBJ2-2, the V gene TRBV6-2 or TRBV6-3; D not resolved. CDR3 in amino acids: CASSREFTGELFF. The CDR3 DNA sequence: TGTGCCAGCAGTCGAGAATTCACCGGGGAGCTGTTTTTT.